The 13 T cell receptor beta chains given below trace back to one sample, sequenced in a study of T cells in tumors after PD-1 blockade. The protocol was immunoSEQ multiplex PCR, while the TCRdb copy is restricted to in-frame clones and leaves out a portion. This table has some 60,000 clones, about four fifths appearing once. This sample comprised PBMCs, obtained before anti-PD-1 treatment. These receptors originate from a human donor with basal cell carcinoma.

The V and J genes are TRBV4-1 and TRBJ2-7; TRBD1 matches 7 bases. CDR3 size: 15 residues. Germline V gene data show CDR1 as MGHRA and CDR2 as YSYEKL. Trimming removed 1 base from V and 1 base from J; junction bases left unmatched: 4. The CDR3, as DNA: TGCGCCAGCAGCCAAGGACAGGGAAGATCCTACGAGCAGTACTTC. This gives the protein CASSQGQGRSYEQYF.

The chain combines TRBV3-1 (or the pseudogene TRBV3-2) with TRBJ1-2, with D possibly being TRBD1 (6 bases). V gave up 0 bases and J gave up 9 bases, with 17 bases separating them. The CDR3 runs 15 residues. Per the germline V gene, CDR1 is LGHDT and CDR2 is YNNKEL (reference sequence). CDR3 sequence reads: CASSQDGWTVLRYTF. CDR3 nucleotides: TGTGCCAGCAGCCAAGATGGTTGGACAGTCCTACGCTACACCTTC.

CDR3 amino acids: CASSLTGQDNHEQFF. The DNA of the CDR3 is TGTGCCAGCAGCTTAACGGGACAGGATAACCATGAGCAGTTCTTC. This chain connects TRBV7-2 to TRBJ2-1; 8 positions match TRBD1. CDR1 SGHTA and CDR2 FQGNSA come from the germline V gene. CDR3 length equals 15 residues. V trimming: 2 bases; J trimming: 8 bases; junction bases outside the gene matches: 8.

CDR3 sequence (DNA): TGTGCCAGTAGTATAGGTAGCGGGGGTCAGAGGCCCCAGCATTTT. It specifies CASSIGSGGQRPQHF. The chain is built from TRBV19 and TRBJ1-5; D might be TRBD1 (5 bases). Per germline, CDR1 LNHDA and CDR2 SQIVND (reference sequence). This CDR3 is 15 amino acids long. The germline V and J ends were trimmed by 1 base and 9 bases, with 16 bases remaining between them.

The genes are TRBV2 and TRBJ2-7, with TRBD2 matching 12 bases. This CDR3 contains 16 residues. Germline CDR1 and CDR2: SNHLY and FYNNEI. V lost 6 bases and J lost 1; bases outside the gene matches: 7. CDR3 loop: CASRELAGGNSYEQYF. CDR3 sequence (DNA): TGTGCCAGCAGGGAACTAGCGGGGGGCAATTCCTACGAGCAGTACTTC.

The chain is built from TRBV5-1 and TRBJ2-6; D remains ambiguous. Germline CDR1 SGHRS, CDR2 YFSETQ. The CDR3 extends over 15 amino acids. V was cut by 4 bases and J by 0 bases, with 8 bases left in between. This chain's CDR3 is CASSGLVSGANVLTF. The CDR3 nucleotides are TGCGCCAGCAGCGGGTTGGTCTCTGGGGCCAACGTCCTGACTTTC.

V and J are TRBV18 and TRBJ2-7; D is uncertain. CDR3 length: 13 amino acids. Per the germline V gene, CDR1 is KGHSH and CDR2 is LQKENI. The V and J ends lost 3 bases and 6 bases respectively, with 12 bases between them. The CDR3 bases are TGTGCCAGCTCACCCCGATCTTTCGGCGAGCAGTACTTC. This codes for CASSPRSFGEQYF. Filled out from reference TRBV18 and TRBJ2-7, the complete variable domain reads NAGVMQNPRHLVRRRGQEARLRCSPMKGHSHVYWYRQLPEEGLKFMVYLQKENIIDESGMPKERFSAEFPKEGPSILRIQQVVRGDSAAYFCASSPRSFGEQYFGPGTRLTVT.

As to this clone: The junction shows a germline mismatch at one end, possibly a read error. The chain has TRBV2 and TRBJ1-5; possibly TRBD1 for D (5 bases). The CDR3 spans 15 residues. Looked up from germline, CDR1 is SNHLY and CDR2 is FYNNEI. The CDR3 reads CASTEGPGGDQPQHF. The CDR3 DNA is TGTGCCAGCACTGAAGGCCCCGGAGGGGATCAGCCCCAGCATTTT.

There are a few counts of this clone. This sequence joins TRBV5-6 and TRBJ1-3; the D is unclear. V lost 4 bases and J 6 bases, leaving 11 bases between the germline ends. CDR3 length: 13 residues. Germline-derived CDR1 and CDR2 are SGHDT and YYEEEE. The CDR3 nucleotides are TGTGCCAGCAGCCGTTTCGAGGAAAACACCATATATTTT. Its protein product is CASSRFEENTIYF.

This chain links TRBV30 with TRBJ2-3, with 7 bases lining up with TRBD2. Germline CDR1 and CDR2: GTSNPN and SVGIG (reference sequence). V was clipped by 1 base and J by 1 base; unmatched bases: 8. There are 16 residues in the CDR3. The CDR3 region is CAWSGGFTSGTDTQYF. The CDR3 bases are TGTGCCTGGAGTGGCGGTTTCACTAGCGGCACAGATACGCAGTATTTT.

V and J are TRBV5-6 and TRBJ2-3; D uncertain. Trimming cost V 4 bases and J 5 bases, with 14 bases left between them. Germline loops: CDR1 SGHDT, CDR2 YYEEEE. The CDR3 consists of 14 residues. The CDR3 DNA sequence: TGTGCCAGCAGCATGATTCCTATCTTAGATACGCAGTATTTT. This codes for CASSMIPILDTQYF.

The chain couples TRBV5-8 to TRBJ1-1; 7 bases align to TRBD1. The germline gives CDR1 SGHTS, CDR2 YDEGEE. V shed 3 bases and J 1 base; nucleotides not matched to a gene: 0. The length of the CDR3 is 13 residues. CDR3 in amino acids: CASSYRGNTEAFF. The CDR3 nucleotides are TGTGCCAGCAGCTACAGGGGGAACACTGAAGCTTTCTTT.

This chain connects TRBV9 to TRBJ2-1; the D is unclear. Germline loops: CDR1 SGDLS, CDR2 YYNGEE. V was clipped by 0 bases and J by 8 bases, with 6 bases between them. CDR3 length: 12 amino acids. The CDR3 is CASSVGEHEQFF. CDR3 sequence (DNA): TGTGCCAGCAGCGTAGGGGAACATGAGCAGTTCTTC.